The 9 T cell receptor beta chains listed next were all sequenced from one sample in a study of CD8+CD57+ T cells in acquired aplastic anemia. Whoever was chosen for sequencing had shown CD8+CD57+ cell expansion by flow cytometry. Genomic DNA, the template, was used for profiling of the TCR beta VDJ and CDR3. TCRdb processed the reads anew with MiXCR; each CDR3 protein has one entry. The top ten clones hold 13% of a sample with about 180,000 distinct CDR3 sequences, less than 50% of them seen once. Sequenced material: sorted CD4+, CD8+, or CD8+CD57+ T cells (not recorded which) from PBMCs. These receptors were taken from a human donor with aplastic anemia.

The table lists this clonotype with many counts. The rearrangement uses TRBV7-2 and TRBJ2-3; D is perhaps TRBD2 (5 bases). CDR3 length equals 9 residues. Germline values: CDR1 SGHTA, CDR2 FQGNSA. Trimming took off 5 bases at V and 11 bases at J, with 5 bases between the two ends. The CDR3 protein is CASSGLQYF. CDR3 in DNA: TGTGCCAGCAGCGGACTGCAGTATTTT.

The count of this clonotype is one. One base away lies a much larger clone, so this may be a sequencing read error. Likely a read error: the CDR3 ends without its conserved phenylalanine or tryptophan. V and J are TRBV5-6 and TRBJ2-7; 7 nucleotides line up with TRBD1. CDR1 is SGHDT and CDR2 is YYEEEE in the germline V gene. The length of the CDR3 is 16 residues. The V and J ends lost 2 bases and 5 bases, in that order; junction bases with no gene match: 13. CDR3 in amino acids: CASSFLSGGEVHEQYL. In nucleotides, the CDR3 is TGTGCCAGCAGCTTTTTATCAGGGGGTGAAGTCCACGAGCAGTACCTC.

This rearrangement joins TRBV28 to TRBJ2-7; 8 bases are a match to TRBD2. This CDR3 has 14 amino acids. Germline lookup yields CDR1 MDHEN and CDR2 SYDVKM. V gave up 6 bases and J gave up 2 bases; unmatched junction bases: 6. Here the CDR3 reads CASRVSGGTYEQYF. The CDR3 DNA sequence: TGTGCCAGCAGAGTGAGCGGGGGAACCTACGAGCAGTACTTC.

A word on this clonotype: A read error is possible here, since a much larger clone lies one base away. The rearrangement links TRBV2 to TRBJ1-1; a possible D gene is TRBD1 (6 bases). Per the germline V gene, CDR1 is SNHLY and CDR2 is FYNNEI. The CDR3 is 18 amino acids. The CDR3 DNA reads as TGTGCCAGCAGTGACCCCCTAGGCGGGGGCTTGAGGGTTACTGATGCTTTCTTT. It yields the protein CASSDPLGGGLRVTDAFF.

The gene calls are TRBV15 and TRBJ2-7; 8 nucleotides align to TRBD1. V was pared by 3 bases and J by 4 bases, with 8 bases of the junction left unmatched. The germline V gene has CDR1 LNHNV and CDR2 YYDKDF (reference sequence). CDR3 length: 15 residues. The CDR3 loop reads CATSSLTGGIYEQYF. In nucleotides, the CDR3 is TGTGCCACCAGCAGCCTCACAGGGGGGATTTACGAGCAGTACTTC.

On this clonotype: Germline and junction disagree at one end, which may indicate a read error. The J gene is TRBJ1-1, the V gene TRBV12-3 or TRBV12-4; D perhaps matches TRBD1 (5 bases). CDR3 length equals 16 residues. For the CDR3, the DNA is TGTGCCAGCACCACTCCAGATCCAGGGCGGAACGCTGAAGCTTTCTTT. It is translated as CASTTPDPGRNAEAFF.

A word on this clonotype: Since a much larger clone is just one base distant, this may be a read error. This chain joins TRBV20-1 and TRBJ2-5; weak D call: TRBD2 (7 bases). CDR1 is DFQATT and CDR2 is SNEGSKA in the germline V gene (reference sequence). This CDR3 spans 14 amino acids. The CDR3 DNA follows: TGCAGTGCTAGGGGTGGGGGGGCCCGGGAGACCCAGTGCTTC. Amino acid sequence: CSARGGGARETQCF.

The rearrangement joins TRBV29-1 to TRBJ2-7; 8 bases agree with TRBD1. V lost 6 bases, J lost 4 bases, and 8 bases stayed unmatched. The CDR3 is 13 amino acids. Germline V gene data show CDR1 as SQVTM and CDR2 as ANQGSEA. DNA for the CDR3: TGCAGCGTCGGAGGACAGGGCGGGTACGAGCAGTACTTC. Translating gives CSVGGQGGYEQYF.

The J gene is TRBJ1-5, the V gene TRBV2; the match to TRBD1 covers 9 bases. Germline CDR1 is SNHLY and CDR2 is FYNNEI. V dropped 7 bases and J dropped 9; count of bases not matched to a gene: 13. The CDR3 sequence is 15 residues long. The CDR3 spells CASTQGADRLRPQHF. The CDR3 DNA reads as TGTGCCAGCACACAGGGGGCGGATAGGCTACGGCCCCAGCATTTT.